The 20 T cell receptor beta chains given below trace back to one sample, sequenced in a study of PD-L1 blockade in urothelial cancer. Generated by immunoSEQ multiplex PCR, the TCRdb table keeps only in-frame clones and is missing some. The sample records more than 55,000 clones, about four fifths being singletons. The sample's time point: pretreatment peripheral blood. Sequencing used PBMCs, obtained around atezolizumab (anti-PD-L1) treatment. The receptors come from a man aged 70 or older with urothelial cancer.

This clone is a singleton in its sample. The rearrangement uses TRBV27 and TRBJ2-2; 9 bases map to TRBD2. CDR3 length: 16 residues. With 3 bases clipped from V and 5 bases from J, the junction kept 7 bases outside the gene matches. Germline V gene lookup returns CDR1 MNHEY and CDR2 SMNVEV (reference sequence). The CDR3 sequence is CASSLSSGSNTGELFF. CDR3 sequence (DNA): TGTGCCAGCAGTTTGAGTAGCGGGAGTAATACCGGGGAGCTGTTTTTT.

This clone has only a few counts. The chain recombines TRBV5-4 with TRBJ2-7; TRBD2 is a possible D gene (6 bases). Trimming stripped 0 bases from V and 7 bases from J, with 17 bases between. The CDR3 loop spans 15 amino acids. CDR1 and CDR2 (germline): SGHNT, YYREEE (reference sequence). CDR3 nucleotides: TGTGCCAGCAGCTTGGCGGGGATGGGTGCGGGGGAGCAGTACTTC. Translated: CASSLAGMGAGEQYF.

The rearrangement links TRBV7-2 to TRBJ2-1, with 7 bases aligning to TRBD2. This CDR3 comprises 15 residues. Germline V CDR1 and CDR2: SGHTA, FQGNSA. Trimming at V came to 5 bases and at J to 4 bases, leaving 8 bases not matched to a gene. CDR3 region: CASSPTSEMYNEQFF. In DNA, the CDR3 is TGTGCCAGCAGCCCTACTAGCGAGATGTACAATGAGCAGTTCTTC.

The chain combines TRBV4-1 with TRBJ2-3; 13 positions agree with TRBD2. The CDR3 extends over 19 amino acids. Looked up from germline, CDR1 is MGHRA and CDR2 is YSYEKL. The J segment lost 0 bases and the V segment lost 3 bases, leaving 9 bases of the junction unmatched. Here the CDR3 DNA reads TGCGCCAGCAGCCATCCCGGGACTAGCGGGGTCCCTAGCACAGATACGCAGTATTTT. This codes for CASSHPGTSGVPSTDTQYF.

This chain links TRBV6-1 with TRBJ1-3, with D unclear. The V gene lost 3 bases and the J gene lost 1 base, with 19 bases spanning the gap. The CDR3 runs 18 residues. CDR1 is MNHNS and CDR2 is SASEGT in the germline V gene. The DNA of the CDR3 is TGTGCCAGCAGTGATCCTTTGGACGGGAGAACGTCTGGAAACACCATATATTTT. Translated, it gives CASSDPLDGRTSGNTIYF.

This chain uses TRBV11-3 with TRBJ1-3; the D is unclear. The CDR3 sequence is 17 residues long. In germline, CDR1 is SGHNT, CDR2 YENEEA. Trimming shortened V by 1 base and J by 6 bases, and 19 bases separated the two germline ends. CDR3 in DNA: TGTGCCAGCAGCTTAGGCCCTGAGACCGGAGGCGAAAACACCATATATTTT. Amino acid sequence: CASSLGPETGGENTIYF.

The rearrangement joins TRBV6-5 to TRBJ1-1; TRBD1 aligns across 9 bases. J was trimmed by 5 bases and V by 6 bases; bases with no gene match: 4. Germline assignment: CDR1 MNHEY and CDR2 SVGAGI. The CDR3 consists of 13 residues. CDR3 sequence: CASRNDRGTEAFF. The CDR3 DNA reads TGTGCCAGCAGGAATGACAGGGGGACTGAAGCTTTCTTT.

This sequence joins TRBV18 and TRBJ2-7; 10 positions match TRBD1. Germline V lookup: CDR1 KGHSH, CDR2 LQKENI. CDR3 length equals 15 residues. Unmatched junction bases numbered 5, after V lost 0 bases and J lost 6 bases. The chain's CDR3 is CASSPPGTGAVEQYF. CDR3 bases: TGTGCCAGCTCACCACCGGGGACAGGGGCGGTCGAGCAGTACTTC. Filled out from reference TRBV18 and TRBJ2-7, the complete variable domain reads NAGVMQNPRHLVRRRGQEARLRCSPMKGHSHVYWYRQLPEEGLKFMVYLQKENIIDESGMPKERFSAEFPKEGPSILRIQQVVRGDSAAYFCASSPPGTGAVEQYFGPGTRLTVT.

In its sample, this clone was seen a few times. Germline and junction disagree at one end, which may indicate a read error. The rearrangement links TRBV5-6 to TRBJ2-7; 7 positions match TRBD1. The CDR3 totals 11 residues. CDR1 and CDR2 from the germline V gene are SGHDT and YYEEEE. The DNA of the CDR3 is TGTGCCAGCAGCGACAGGGTAGAGGCCTTTTTC. The encoded protein is CASSDRVEAFF.

The chain couples TRBV7-9 to TRBJ2-1, with D possibly being TRBD1 (6 bases). CDR3 length: 19 amino acids. The germline CDR1 and CDR2 sequences are SEHNR and FQNEAQ (reference sequence). V was pared by 3 bases and J by 0 bases, with 21 bases between. In DNA form, the CDR3 reads TGTGCCAGCAGCTTTTTTGGGGGCTTCGCGGGCTCCTCCTACAATGAGCAGTTCTTC. As protein: CASSFFGGFAGSSYNEQFF.

The count of this clone is one. V and J are TRBV15 and TRBJ2-7; D might be TRBD2 (5 bases). The V gene lost 0 bases and the J gene lost 5 bases, with 14 bases spanning the gap. There are 15 residues in the CDR3. Per the germline V gene, CDR1 is LNHNV and CDR2 is YYDKDF (reference sequence). The CDR3 region is CATSRDLVGANEQYF. The DNA for the CDR3 is TGTGCCACCAGCAGAGATCTAGTGGGAGCGAACGAGCAGTACTTC. Based on the CDR3 plus reference TRBV15 and TRBJ2-7, the full variable domain is DAMVIQNPRYQVTQFGKPVTLSCSQTLNHNVMYWYQQKSSQAPKLLFHYYDKDFNNEADTPDNFQSRRPNTSFCFLDIRSPGLGDTAMYLCATSRDLVGANEQYFGPGTRLTVT.

The chain links TRBV27 to TRBJ2-3, with TRBD2 matching over 8 bases. Germline V CDR1 and CDR2: MNHEY, SMNVEV (reference sequence). V lost 5 bases to trimming and J lost 6 bases; unmatched junction nucleotides: 7. This CDR3 spans 14 amino acids. In nucleotides, the CDR3 is TGTGCCAGCAGTCGAAGCGGGAGTATGGATACGCAGTATTTT. Amino acid sequence: CASSRSGSMDTQYF.

The V call is TRBV18, the J call TRBJ2-2; D is perhaps TRBD2 (6 bases). Trimming shortened V by 1 base and J by 4 bases, and 16 bases separated the two germline ends. Germline V gene data show CDR1 as KGHSH and CDR2 as LQKENI. The CDR3 length is 17 residues. For the CDR3, the DNA is TGTGCCAGCTCACCACAGCTAGCGCCAGAAGGCACCGGGGAGCTGTTTTTT. Translating it yields CASSPQLAPEGTGELFF.

V and J are TRBV5-1 and TRBJ2-1; 7 bases fit TRBD2. The CDR3 is 16 residues long. V lost 0 bases, J lost 4 bases, and 7 bases stayed unmatched. Germline V gene data show CDR1 as SGHRS and CDR2 as YFSETQ. In nucleotides, the CDR3 is TGCGCCAGCAGCTTGGGCCTAGCGGAGCCATACAATGAGCAGTTCTTC. It encodes CASSLGLAEPYNEQFF.

V gene TRBV5-6 combines with J gene TRBJ2-7; 9 nucleotides agree with TRBD2. V shed 1 base and J 0 bases; nucleotides not matched to a gene: 8. The CDR3 loop spans 17 amino acids. CDR1 is SGHDT and CDR2 is YYEEEE in the germline V gene. The chain's CDR3 is CASSLRPSGASSYEQYF. DNA for the CDR3: TGTGCCAGCAGCTTGAGGCCTAGCGGGGCAAGCTCCTACGAGCAGTACTTC.

This clone has only one observation. This chain connects TRBV7-9 to TRBJ2-1; perhaps TRBD2 as D (7 bases). Per germline, CDR1 SEHNR and CDR2 FQNEAQ (reference sequence). This CDR3 region has 13 residues. Trimming took off 3 bases at V and 7 bases at J, with 10 bases between the two ends. Here the CDR3 DNA reads TGTGCCAGCAGCTTGGCGGGGGCTAATGAGCAGTTCTTC. Its protein product is CASSLAGANEQFF.

The gene calls are TRBV9 and TRBJ2-3; 9 bases fit TRBD2. Germline CDR1 SGDLS, CDR2 YYNGEE. CDR3 size: 13 residues. The V and J ends lost 4 bases and 7 bases, in that order; junction bases with no gene match: 4. CDR3 region: CASSISGGNTQYF. CDR3 DNA: TGTGCCAGCAGCATCAGCGGGGGGAATACGCAGTATTTT.

V is TRBV19 and J is TRBJ2-5, with 9 nucleotides matching TRBD2. The CDR3 contains 16 residues. Trimming cost V 3 bases and J 4 bases; bases outside gene matches: 9. CDR1 is LNHDA, CDR2 SQIVND, per germline (reference sequence). As DNA, the CDR3 is TGTGCCAGTAGTATCGCCGATAGCGGGGGTGGAGAGACCCAGTACTTC. It codes for CASSIADSGGGETQYF.

The chain links TRBV7-9 to TRBJ2-1, with 10 positions matching TRBD1. V gave up 6 bases and J gave up 5 bases; unmatched junction bases: 4. Germline V gives CDR1 SEHNR, CDR2 FQNEAQ (reference sequence). The CDR3 is 14 residues long. This CDR3 reads CASRSTGGHNEQFF. The CDR3 DNA reads TGTGCCAGCAGATCGACAGGGGGCCACAATGAGCAGTTCTTC.

V gene TRBV29-1 combines with J gene TRBJ1-2; tentative D call: TRBD1 (5 bases). Germline V gene sequence: CDR1 SQVTM, CDR2 ANQGSEA. This CDR3 contains 11 residues. V was shortened by 2 bases and J by 7 bases, with 8 bases between the two germline ends. The CDR3 region is CSVENRFGYTF. As DNA, the CDR3 is TGCAGCGTTGAAAACAGGTTTGGCTACACCTTC.